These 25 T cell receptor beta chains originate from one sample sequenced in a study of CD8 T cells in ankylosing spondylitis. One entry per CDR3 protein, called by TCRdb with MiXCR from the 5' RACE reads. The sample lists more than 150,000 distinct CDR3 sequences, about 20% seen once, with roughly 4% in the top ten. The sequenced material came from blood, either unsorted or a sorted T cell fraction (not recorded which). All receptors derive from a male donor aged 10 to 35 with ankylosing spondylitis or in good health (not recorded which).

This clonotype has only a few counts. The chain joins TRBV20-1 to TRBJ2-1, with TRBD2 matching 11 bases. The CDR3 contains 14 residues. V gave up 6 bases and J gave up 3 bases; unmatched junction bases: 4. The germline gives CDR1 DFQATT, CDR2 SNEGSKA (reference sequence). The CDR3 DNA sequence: TGCAGTGCCGGGACTAGCGGATTCTACAATGAGCAGTTCTTC. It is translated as CSAGTSGFYNEQFF.

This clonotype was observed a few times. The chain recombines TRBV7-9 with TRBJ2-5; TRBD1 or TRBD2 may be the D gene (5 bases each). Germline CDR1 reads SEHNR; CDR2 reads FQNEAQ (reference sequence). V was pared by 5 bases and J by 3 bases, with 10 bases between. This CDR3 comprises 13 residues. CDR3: CASSEQGEETQYF. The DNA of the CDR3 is TGTGCCAGCAGCGAGCAGGGAGAAGAGACCCAGTACTTC.

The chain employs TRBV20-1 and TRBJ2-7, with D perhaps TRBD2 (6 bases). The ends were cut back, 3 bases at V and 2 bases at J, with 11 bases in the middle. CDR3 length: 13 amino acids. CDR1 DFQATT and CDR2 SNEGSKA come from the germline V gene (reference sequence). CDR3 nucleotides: TGCAGTGCTAGCGGGAGTGATGCCTACGAGCAGTACTTC. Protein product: CSASGSDAYEQYF.

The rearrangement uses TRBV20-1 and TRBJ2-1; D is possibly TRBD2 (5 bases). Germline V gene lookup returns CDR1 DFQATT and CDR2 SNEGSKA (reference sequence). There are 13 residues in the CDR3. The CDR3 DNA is TGCCGGGCGGGCGTAAGCTCCTACAATGAGCAGTTCTTC. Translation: CRAGVSSYNEQFF.

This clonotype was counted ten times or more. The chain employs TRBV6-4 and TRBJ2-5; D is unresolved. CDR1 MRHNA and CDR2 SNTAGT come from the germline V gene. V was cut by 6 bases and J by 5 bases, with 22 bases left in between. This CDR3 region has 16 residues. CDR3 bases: TGTGCCAGCAGGGCCCTTGGGGTTGAGGCTGGGGAGACCCAGTACTTC. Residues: CASRALGVEAGETQYF.

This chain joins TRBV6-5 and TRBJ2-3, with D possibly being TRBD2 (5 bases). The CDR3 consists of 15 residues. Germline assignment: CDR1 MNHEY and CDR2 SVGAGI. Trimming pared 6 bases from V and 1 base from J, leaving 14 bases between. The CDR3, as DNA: TGTGCCAGCAGCGAGGGAGTCGGGCGCACAGATACGCAGTATTTT. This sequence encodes CASSEGVGRTDTQYF.

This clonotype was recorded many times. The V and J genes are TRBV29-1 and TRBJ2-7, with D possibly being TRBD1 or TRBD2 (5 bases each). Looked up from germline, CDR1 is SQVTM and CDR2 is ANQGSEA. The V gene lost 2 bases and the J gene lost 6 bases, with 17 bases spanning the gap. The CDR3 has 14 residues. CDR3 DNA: TGCAGCGTTGAAAGGGTAACAGGAGGAGGCGAGCAGTACTTC. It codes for CSVERVTGGGEQYF.

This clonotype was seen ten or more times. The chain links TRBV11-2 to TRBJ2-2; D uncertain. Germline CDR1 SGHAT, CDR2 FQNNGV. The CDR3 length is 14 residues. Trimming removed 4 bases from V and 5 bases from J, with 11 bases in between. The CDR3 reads CASSSQPITGELFF. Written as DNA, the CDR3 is TGTGCCAGCAGCTCACAGCCTATAACCGGGGAGCTGTTTTTT.

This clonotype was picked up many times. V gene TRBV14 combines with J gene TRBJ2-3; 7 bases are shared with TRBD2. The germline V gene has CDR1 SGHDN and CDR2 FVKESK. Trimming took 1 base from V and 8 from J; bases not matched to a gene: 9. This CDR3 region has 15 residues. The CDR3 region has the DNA TGTGCCAGCAGCCAAGGTTTCGGCGGGAGTGGTACGCAGTATTTT. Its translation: CASSQGFGGSGTQYF.

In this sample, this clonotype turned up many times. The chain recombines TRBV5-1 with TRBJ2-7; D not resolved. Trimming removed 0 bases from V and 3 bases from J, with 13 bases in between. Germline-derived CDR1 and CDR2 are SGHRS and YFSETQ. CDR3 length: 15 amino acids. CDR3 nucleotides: TGCGCCAGCAGCTTGGCCCCCAGTAGAGACTACGAGCAGTACTTC. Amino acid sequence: CASSLAPSRDYEQYF.

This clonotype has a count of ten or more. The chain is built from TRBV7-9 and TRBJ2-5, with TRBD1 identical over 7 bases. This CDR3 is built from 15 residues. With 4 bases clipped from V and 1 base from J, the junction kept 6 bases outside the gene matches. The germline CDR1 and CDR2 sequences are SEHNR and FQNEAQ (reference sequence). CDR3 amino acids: CASSSTKGAQETQYF. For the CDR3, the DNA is TGTGCCAGCAGCTCAACCAAGGGGGCCCAAGAGACCCAGTACTTC. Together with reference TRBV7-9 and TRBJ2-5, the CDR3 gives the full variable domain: DTGVSQNPRHKITKRGQNVTFRCDPISEHNRLYWYRQTLGQGPEFLTYFQNEAQLEKSRLLSDRFSAERPKGSFSTLEIQRTEQGDSAMYLCASSSTKGAQETQYFGPGTRLLVL.

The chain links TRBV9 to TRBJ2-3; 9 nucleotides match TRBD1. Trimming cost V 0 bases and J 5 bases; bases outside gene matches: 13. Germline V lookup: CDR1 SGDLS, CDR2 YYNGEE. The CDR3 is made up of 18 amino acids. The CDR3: CASSVERGRDRVIDTQYF. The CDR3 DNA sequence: TGTGCCAGCAGCGTAGAGAGAGGACGGGACAGGGTCATAGATACGCAGTATTTT. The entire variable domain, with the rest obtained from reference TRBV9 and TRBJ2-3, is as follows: DSGVTQTPKHLITATGQRVTLRCSPRSGDLSVYWYQQSLDQGLQFLIQYYNGEERAKGNILERFSAQQFPDLHSELNLSSLELGDSALYFCASSVERGRDRVIDTQYFGPGTRLTVL.

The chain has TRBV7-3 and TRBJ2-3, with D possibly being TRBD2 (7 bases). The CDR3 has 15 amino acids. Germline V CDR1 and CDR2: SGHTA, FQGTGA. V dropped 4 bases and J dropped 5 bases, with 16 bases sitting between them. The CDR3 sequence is CASSSRRGGIDTQYF. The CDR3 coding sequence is TGTGCCAGCAGCTCCCGGAGGGGGGGGATAGATACGCAGTATTTT.

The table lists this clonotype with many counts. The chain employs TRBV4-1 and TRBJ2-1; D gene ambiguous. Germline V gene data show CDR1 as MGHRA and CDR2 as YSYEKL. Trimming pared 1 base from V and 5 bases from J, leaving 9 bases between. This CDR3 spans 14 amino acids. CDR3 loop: CASSQVPQHNEQFF. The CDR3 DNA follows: TGCGCCAGCAGCCAAGTCCCCCAGCACAATGAGCAGTTCTTC.

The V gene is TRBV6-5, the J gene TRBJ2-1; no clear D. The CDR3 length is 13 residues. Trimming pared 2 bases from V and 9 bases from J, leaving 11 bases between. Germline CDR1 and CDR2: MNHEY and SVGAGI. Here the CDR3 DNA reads TGTGCCAGCAGTTACCGAATAGCTGGTGAGCAGTTCTTC. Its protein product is CASSYRIAGEQFF.

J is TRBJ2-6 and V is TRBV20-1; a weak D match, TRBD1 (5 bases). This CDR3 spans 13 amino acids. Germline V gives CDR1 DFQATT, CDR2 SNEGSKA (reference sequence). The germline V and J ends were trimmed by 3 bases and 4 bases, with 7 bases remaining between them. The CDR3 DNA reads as TGCAGTGCTAGCAGGACAGGGGCCAACGTCCTGACTTTC. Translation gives CSASRTGANVLTF.

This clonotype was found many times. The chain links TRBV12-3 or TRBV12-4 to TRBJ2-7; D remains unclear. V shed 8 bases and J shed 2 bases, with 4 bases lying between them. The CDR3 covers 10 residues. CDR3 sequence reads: CASGTYEQYF. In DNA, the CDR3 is TGTGCCAGCGGAACCTACGAGCAGTACTTC.

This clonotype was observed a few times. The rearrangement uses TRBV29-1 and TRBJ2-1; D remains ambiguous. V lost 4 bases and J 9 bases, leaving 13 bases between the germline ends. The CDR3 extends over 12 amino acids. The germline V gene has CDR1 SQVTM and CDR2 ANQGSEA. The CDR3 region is CSVGGGNGEQFF. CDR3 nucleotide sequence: TGCAGCGTTGGAGGTGGGAACGGTGAGCAGTTCTTC.

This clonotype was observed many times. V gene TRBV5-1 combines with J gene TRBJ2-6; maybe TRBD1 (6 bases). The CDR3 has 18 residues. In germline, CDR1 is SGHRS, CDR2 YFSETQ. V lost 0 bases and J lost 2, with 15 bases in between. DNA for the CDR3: TGCGCCAGCAGCTTGGCGGCAGGGGCGAAGACTGGGGCCAACGTCCTGACTTTC. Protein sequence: CASSLAAGAKTGANVLTF.

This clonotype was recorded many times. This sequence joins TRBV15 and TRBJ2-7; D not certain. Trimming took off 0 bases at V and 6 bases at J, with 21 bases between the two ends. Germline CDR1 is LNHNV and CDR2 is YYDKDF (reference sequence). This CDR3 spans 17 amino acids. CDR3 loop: CATSRDSGSHATGEQYF. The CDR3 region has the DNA TGTGCCACCAGCAGAGATTCCGGGTCTCACGCGACTGGCGAGCAGTACTTC.

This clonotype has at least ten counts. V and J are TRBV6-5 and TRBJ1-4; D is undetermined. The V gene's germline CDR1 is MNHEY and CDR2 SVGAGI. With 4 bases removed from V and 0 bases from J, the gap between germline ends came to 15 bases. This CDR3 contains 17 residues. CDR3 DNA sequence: TGTGCCAGCAGTTCACTGGTTCCAGGTGCAACTAATGAAAAACTGTTTTTT. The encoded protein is CASSSLVPGATNEKLFF.

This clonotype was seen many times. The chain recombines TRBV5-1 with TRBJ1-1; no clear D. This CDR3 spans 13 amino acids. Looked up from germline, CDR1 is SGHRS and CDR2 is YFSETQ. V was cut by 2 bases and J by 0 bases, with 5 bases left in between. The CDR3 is CASSFDLNTEAFF. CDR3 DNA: TGCGCCAGCAGCTTTGATTTGAACACTGAAGCTTTCTTT.

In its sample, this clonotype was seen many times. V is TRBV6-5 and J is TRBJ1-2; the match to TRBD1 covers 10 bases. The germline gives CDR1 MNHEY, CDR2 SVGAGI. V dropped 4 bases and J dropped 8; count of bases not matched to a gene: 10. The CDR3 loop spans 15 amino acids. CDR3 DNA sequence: TGTGCCAGCAGTTCTACGGTGGACAGGGGGAGAGGCTACACCTTC. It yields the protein CASSSTVDRGRGYTF.

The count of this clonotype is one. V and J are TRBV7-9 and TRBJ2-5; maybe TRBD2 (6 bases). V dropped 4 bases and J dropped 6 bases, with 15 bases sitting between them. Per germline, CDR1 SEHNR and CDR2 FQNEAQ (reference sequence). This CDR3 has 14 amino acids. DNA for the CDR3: TGTGCCAGCAGCTCGGGACTCGTCGAGCAGACCCAGTACTTC. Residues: CASSSGLVEQTQYF.

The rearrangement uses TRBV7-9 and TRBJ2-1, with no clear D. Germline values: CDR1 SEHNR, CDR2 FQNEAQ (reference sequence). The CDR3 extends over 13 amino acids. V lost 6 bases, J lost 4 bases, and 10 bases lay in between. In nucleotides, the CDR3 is TGTGCCAGCAGTTCAACCACTTACAATGAGCAGTTCTTC. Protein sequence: CASSSTTYNEQFF.